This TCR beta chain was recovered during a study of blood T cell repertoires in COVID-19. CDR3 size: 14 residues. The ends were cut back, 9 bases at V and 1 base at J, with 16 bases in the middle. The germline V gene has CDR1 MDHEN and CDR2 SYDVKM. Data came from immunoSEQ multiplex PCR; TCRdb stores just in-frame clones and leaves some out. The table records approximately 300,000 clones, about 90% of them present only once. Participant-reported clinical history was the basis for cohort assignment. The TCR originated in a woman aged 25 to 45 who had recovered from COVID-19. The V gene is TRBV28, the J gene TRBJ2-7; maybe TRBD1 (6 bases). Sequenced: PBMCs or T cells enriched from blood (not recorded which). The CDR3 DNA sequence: TGTGCCAGTTCTATAGGGGGATATTCCTACGAGCAGTACTTC. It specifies CASSIGGYSYEQYF. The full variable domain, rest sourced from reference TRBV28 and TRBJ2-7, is DVKVTQSSRYLVKRTGEKVFLECVQDMDHENMFWYRQDPGLGLRLIYFSYDVKMKEKGDIPEGYSVSREKKERFSLILESASTNQTSMYLCASSIGGYSYEQYFGPGTRLTVT.